The rows below give T cell receptor beta chains drawn from one sample of a study of blood T cells in healthy people across ages. A single record per CDR3 protein comes from TCRdb applying MiXCR to the 5' RACE reads. The data hold fewer than 900,000 distinct CDR3 sequences, with 49% observed a single time. The sequenced material came from blood. The receptors originated from a woman aged 60-75 years in good health. The CDR3 runs from the conserved cysteine through the conserved F or W. Each record gives: V gene, J gene, clone size, D gene, CDR3 DNA, CDR3 protein. The D gene is left open where the match is weak. For some rows the clone size is stated as once, few or many, or as a class when expanded; others skip it.

TRBV4-1,TRBJ2-2,.,TRBD1,TGCGCCAGCAGCCATGGGACAGGGTGGTACACCGGGGAGCTGTTTTTT,CASSHGTGWYTGELFF
TRBV28,TRBJ2-1,.,TRBD1,TGTGCCAGCAGTAACCCTTGGACAGGGGCCTACAATGAGCAGTTCTTC,CASSNPWTGAYNEQFF
TRBV3-1,TRBJ1-5,.,.,TGTGCCAGCAGTGACAACCATAGCAATCAGCCCCAGCATTTT,CASSDNHSNQPQHF
TRBV28,TRBJ2-3,.,TRBD2,TGTGCCAGCACCCAGTTGACTAGCGGGCTCACAGATACGCAGTATTTT,CASTQLTSGLTDTQYF
TRBV7-9,TRBJ1-3,.,TRBD1,TGTGCCAGCAGCTTAGCGACAGGGAGCTACAACATATATTTT,CASSLATGSYNIYF
TRBV27,TRBJ2-1,many,TRBD1,TGTGCCAGCAGTTTAGGACAGGGGGCCTACAATGAGCAGTTCTTC,CASSLGQGAYNEQFF
TRBV27,TRBJ2-7,.,.,TGTGCCAGCCACACTACGTCCCGTTCCTACGAGCAGTACTTC,CASHTTSRSYEQYF
TRBV5-6,TRBJ1-1,.,.,TGTGCCAGCAGCTTGTCCAGGGGTTACACTGAAGCTTTCTTT,CASSLSRGYTEAFF
TRBV9,TRBJ2-7,few,.,TGTGCCAGCAGCGTGAAGGGACTCCCCACCTACGAGCAGTACTTC,CASSVKGLPTYEQYF
TRBV28,TRBJ1-4,.,TRBD1,TGTGCCAGCAGTCCCGCCGGGACAGGGCATGAAAAACTGTTTTTT,CASSPAGTGHEKLFF
TRBV10-3,TRBJ1-1,.,.,TGTGCCATCCGGGTTCGGACGAACACTGAAGCTTTCTTT,CAIRVRTNTEAFF
TRBV11-2,TRBJ2-2,.,TRBD2,TGTGCCAGCAGCTTAGAGTGGGGGCCTTTATTAGCGGGAATATATTCCGGGGAGCTGTTTTTT,CASSLEWGPLLAGIYSGELFF
TRBV20-1,TRBJ2-3,.,.,TGCAGTGCTTTTACAGTCCCCGGCACAGATACGCAGTATTTT,CSAFTVPGTDTQYF
TRBV7-2,TRBJ2-1,.,.,TGTGCCAGCAGGCAGGGTTTAGCGGACGGGTATGAGCAGTTCTTC,CASRQGLADGYEQFF
TRBV30,TRBJ2-7,.,TRBD1,TGTGCCTGGACCGACAGGGGGCAGGGCGAGCAGTACTTC,CAWTDRGQGEQYF
TRBV28,TRBJ1-1,.,.,TGTGCCAGCACCCTTACCGGACGTACCGAAGCTTTCTTT,CASTLTGRTEAFF
TRBV3-1,TRBJ1-5,few,.,TGTGCCAGCAGCCATCGGGACGCACAGCCCCAGCATTTT,CASSHRDAQPQHF
TRBV7-6,TRBJ2-2,.,TRBD2,TGTGCCAGCAGCTTCGGCGGGAGGGCCGTCACCGGGGAGCTGTTTTTT,CASSFGGRAVTGELFF
TRBV9,TRBJ2-7,.,TRBD2,TGTGCCAGCAGCGTGGGAGGAGGACTAGCGACCGAGCAGTACTTC,CASSVGGGLATEQYF
TRBV7-9,TRBJ2-5,few,TRBD1,TGTGCCAGCAGCGGGGGACAGTCGGAGACCCAGTACTTC,CASSGGQSETQYF
TRBV7-8,TRBJ2-7,.,TRBD2,TGTGCCAGCAGCCTAACCCACGGACTAGCGGGATCGTACGAGCAGTACTTC,CASSLTHGLAGSYEQYF
TRBV12-3/TRBV12-4,TRBJ2-7,.,.,TGTGCCATCACGGAGGAACCGGCCTACGAGCAGTACTTC,CAITEEPAYEQYF
TRBV2,TRBJ1-2,few,.,TGTGCCAGCAGTTTGAGGGACTCCGTCTATGGCTACACCTTC,CASSLRDSVYGYTF
TRBV12-3/TRBV12-4,TRBJ2-7,.,.,TGTGTCAGCAGTCAGGGGGGTAACGGGGAGCAGTACTTC,CVSSQGGNGEQYF
TRBV12-3/TRBV12-4,TRBJ2-4,.,.,TGTGCCAGCAGTCCCTTCCACTTGAGAGGGGCAGGGTACGGCAAAAACATTCAGTACTTC,CASSPFHLRGAGYGKNIQYF
TRBV7-9,TRBJ2-7,.,TRBD2,TGTGCCAGCAGCTCAAGGGAAGCGGGAGGCTCCTACGAGCAGTACTTC,CASSSREAGGSYEQYF
TRBV7-2,TRBJ1-4,.,.,TGTGCCAGCAGCTTACGGCGGACTAATGAAAAACTGTTTTTT,CASSLRRTNEKLFF
TRBV6-5,TRBJ2-1,.,.,TGTGCCAGCCTTTCCTACAATGAGCAGTTCTTC,CASLSYNEQFF
TRBV5-1,TRBJ2-6,few,.,TGCGCCAGCAGCTTGGGGCAGCTTACTCCTGGGGCCAACGTCCTGACTTTC,CASSLGQLTPGANVLTF
TRBV7-2,TRBJ2-3,few,.,TGTGCCAGCACCCCCCGGGGATACACAGATACGCAGTATTTT,CASTPRGYTDTQYF
TRBV27,TRBJ1-6,.,.,TGTGCCAGCAGTTTACGAGTAATCAATTCACCCCTCCACTTT,CASSLRVINSPLHF
TRBV4-1,TRBJ2-7,.,TRBD2,TGCGCCAGCAGACATAGTAGCGGGAGCTCGGGCGAGCAGTACTTC,CASRHSSGSSGEQYF
TRBV27,TRBJ1-6,.,.,TGTGCCAGCAGTACCGCGACGTCGAGGATTTATTCACCCCTCCACTTT,CASSTATSRIYSPLHF
TRBV20-1,TRBJ2-7,.,TRBD2,TGCAGTGCTGATCGGCGGGAGTACGAGCAGTACTTC,CSADRREYEQYF
TRBV7-2,TRBJ2-3,.,TRBD2,TGTGCCAGCAGCCACGGACTAGCGGTAGGATTGGATACGCAGTATTTT,CASSHGLAVGLDTQYF
TRBV7-2,TRBJ2-1,once,.,TGTGCCAGCAGCTTAAACGGGTATAGCTCCTACAATGAGCAGTTCTTC,CASSLNGYSSYNEQFF
TRBV5-1,TRBJ2-5,.,.,TGCGCCAGCAGTCCGGGAGCGACCGGAGAGACCCAGTACTTC,CASSPGATGETQYF
TRBV7-2,TRBJ2-3,.,TRBD2,TGTGCCAGCAGCTTAGTGAGGGTAGCGGGAGGGCTGAGGGATACGCAGTATTTT,CASSLVRVAGGLRDTQYF
TRBV5-5,TRBJ1-6,.,TRBD1,TGTGCCAGCAGCTTGCAGGGGGCCCGCTCCTATAATTCACCCCTCCACTTT,CASSLQGARSYNSPLHF
TRBV5-1,TRBJ2-1,many,.,TGCGCCAGCAGCCTCGGACAGGGAGGGCCCTACAATGAGCAGTTCTTC,CASSLGQGGPYNEQFF
TRBV6-6,TRBJ1-2,.,.,TGTGCCAGCAGCCGTCGGGTGGGTAGTATCTATGGCTACACCTTC,CASSRRVGSIYGYTF